The present T cell receptor (beta chain) was sequenced within a study of blood T cell repertoires in COVID-19. Across the study: The United States, Italy and Spain were the sources of the acute and convalescent COVID-19 samples. The cDNA or gDNA used as material had been derived from T cells, B-cell-depleted T cells, or PBMCs.

Germline assignment: CDR1 KGHSH and CDR2 LQKENI. The ends were cut back, 4 bases at V and 7 bases at J, with 20 bases in the middle. The CDR3 is made up of 17 amino acids. How the authors handled the data: Reference gene primer amplification gave estimated nucleated cell counts. Data came from immunoSEQ multiplex PCR; TCRdb stores just in-frame clones and leaves some out. The DNA gave D and trimming, while V, J and clone size come from that table. The sample gives 160,000 or so clones, roughly nine tenths of which show up once; about 2.5% is in the top ten. Sequencing was performed on peripheral blood. The sequence was collected from a woman between 65 and 79 years old with acute or convalescent COVID-19. The chain recombines TRBV18 with TRBJ1-6, with D possibly TRBD1 on 5 matching bases. CDR3 amino acids: CASSLYGGLGDNSPLHF. Here the CDR3 DNA reads TGTGCCAGCTCACTTTATGGGGGACTTGGGGACAATTCACCCCTCCACTTT.